Shown below are 9 T cell receptor beta chains from a single sample sequenced in a study of T cell repertoires in aging, cancer and after chemotherapy. TCR beta rearrangements were amplified from peripheral blood genomic DNA. Rearranged V-D-J TRB sequences were amplified with a mixed TRB-A/B primer pool. TCRdb reprocessed the multiplex PCR reads with MiXCR, giving one entry per CDR3 protein. The sample records about 3,100 distinct CDR3 sequences, 30% being singletons. Sequencing was done on a sample of blood. The receptors come from a human donor in good health.

Relative to its sample, this clonotype is medium-sized. This chain joins TRBV6-2 or TRBV6-3 and TRBJ2-5; 9 bases fit TRBD2. The CDR3 runs to 16 residues. Germline V lookup: CDR1 MNHEY, CDR2 SVGEGT. V shed 0 bases and J 2 bases; nucleotides not matched to a gene: 4. This chain's CDR3 is CASSYSSGRGQETQYF. The CDR3 bases are TGTGCCAGCAGTTACTCTAGCGGGAGAGGACAAGAGACCCAGTACTTC.

As to this clonotype: This could be a read error, since a much larger clone is one nucleotide away. The V gene is TRBV6-1, the J gene TRBJ2-1; unclear D gene. The germline V gene has CDR1 MNHNS and CDR2 SASEGT. This CDR3 region has 15 residues. The CDR3 DNA reads TGTGCCACCGCAAAAGGTGGTGTTTCCTTCAATGAGCAGTTCTTC. It encodes CATAKGGVSFNEQFF.

By share of the sample, this clonotype is medium-sized. The V and J genes are TRBV24-1 and TRBJ2-1; D gene ambiguous. CDR1 is KGHDR, CDR2 SFDVKD, per germline. The CDR3 consists of 15 residues. V was shortened by 4 bases and J by 4 bases, with 13 bases between the two germline ends. DNA for the CDR3: TGTGCCACCAGTGAGGGTACAGCTCCTTACAATGAGCAGTTCTTC. Protein: CATSEGTAPYNEQFF.

As for this clonotype: One base away lies a much larger clone, so this may be a sequencing read error. This rearrangement joins TRBV20-1 to TRBJ1-2; D ambiguous. The CDR3 totals 14 residues. V lost 8 bases and J 2 bases, leaving 18 bases between the germline ends. Germline CDR1 and CDR2: DFQATT and SNEGSKA (reference sequence). The CDR3 loop reads CSTNPARTNYGYTF. CDR3 DNA: TGCAGTACTAATCCCGCCAGGACCAACTATGGCTACACCTTC.

This clonotype is deemed large. This chain joins TRBV29-1 and TRBJ1-2; no clear D gene. The length of the CDR3 is 10 residues. V was cut by 3 bases and J by 6 bases, with 5 bases left in between. Germline V gives CDR1 SQVTM, CDR2 ANQGSEA. Written as DNA, the CDR3 is TGCAGCGTTGATATTGATGGCTACACCTTC. As protein: CSVDIDGYTF. Full variable domain (missing parts from reference TRBV29-1 and TRBJ1-2): SAVISQKPSRDICQRGTSLTIQCQVDSQVTMMFWYRQQPGQSLTLIATANQGSEATYESGFVIDKFPISRPNLTFSTLTVSNMSPEDSSIYLCSVDIDGYTFGSGTRLTVV.

In its sample, this clonotype ranks as medium-sized. The genes are TRBV12-3 or TRBV12-4 and TRBJ2-1; 7 nucleotides agree with TRBD2. The ends lost 6 bases at V and 3 bases at J; junction bases unmatched: 8. The CDR3 runs to 15 residues. The CDR3 region is CASSPTGLDYNEQFF. The DNA for the CDR3 is TGTGCCAGCAGCCCTACTGGACTAGACTACAATGAGCAGTTCTTC.

This rearrangement joins TRBV15 to TRBJ2-5; the match to TRBD1 covers 8 bases. With 3 bases clipped from V and 4 bases from J, the junction kept 10 bases outside the gene matches. Germline V CDR1 and CDR2: LNHNV, YYDKDF (reference sequence). CDR3 length equals 16 residues. DNA of the CDR3: TGTGCCACCAGCAGTTTAAGCAGGGGGCGCGCAGAGACCCAGTACTTC. This gives the protein CATSSLSRGRAETQYF.

Within the sample, this clonotype is medium-sized (0.01 to 0.1%). V is TRBV7-2 and J is TRBJ2-2; D gene ambiguous. Deletions cut 2 bases from V and 5 bases from J, with 6 bases between. Per germline, CDR1 SGHTA and CDR2 FQGNSA. The CDR3 spans 13 residues. The CDR3 sequence: CASSLSSTGELFF. CDR3 bases: TGTGCCAGCAGCTTAAGTTCGACCGGGGAGCTGTTTTTT.

By share, this clonotype ranks as large (0.1 to 1%). The chain is built from TRBV29-1 and TRBJ2-1; TRBD1 aligns across 7 bases. The length of the CDR3 is 13 residues. The V segment lost 4 bases and the J segment 7 bases; nucleotides outside the gene matches: 7. Germline CDR1 is SQVTM and CDR2 is ANQGSEA. The DNA for the CDR3 is TGCAGCGTTGCACAGGGGTCGATGAATGAGCAGTTCTTC. Protein sequence: CSVAQGSMNEQFF.